This T cell receptor (beta chain) was sequenced during a study of a mutant IDH1 vaccine in newly diagnosed glioma. Study summary: All eight of the vaccinations patients received fell in weeks 1, 3, 5, 7, 11, 15, 19 and 23.

This table comes from immunoSEQ multiplex PCR, and its TCRdb copy is limited to in-frame clones, with some not included. Of 57,000 or so clones in the sample, roughly 80% were seen once. Per the germline V gene, CDR1 is ENHRY and CDR2 is SYGVKD. This CDR3 spans 15 amino acids. The V end lost 3 bases, the J end lost 4 bases, and 14 bases lay between the germline ends. This sample's time point: week 11, during vaccination. The investigators gave 300 ug of mutant IDH1 20-mer peptide in each vaccine dose, together with topical imiquimod. There are a few counts of this clone. Its cognate antigen is unknown.

The sample was PBMCs, taken from a glioma patient whose treatment included an IDH1 peptide vaccine. This sequence joins TRBV10-3 and TRBJ2-3; D gene ambiguous. The sequence was obtained from a man aged 25-45 years with glioma. CDR3 residues: CAISDSRVLADTQYF. The CDR3 coding sequence is TGTGCCATCAGTGATAGTAGGGTTCTGGCAGATACGCAGTATTTT.